This T cell receptor beta chain was documented in a study of control samples from healthy donors and cancer patients. This table comes from immunoSEQ multiplex PCR, and its TCRdb copy is limited to in-frame clones, with some not included. The table lists more than 65,000 clones, around 80% of them singletons. Germline lookup yields CDR1 SGHDT and CDR2 YYEEEE. The length of the CDR3 is 15 residues. V lost 0 bases to trimming and J lost 4 bases; unmatched junction nucleotides: 4. The source material was blood. This TCR derives from a man in his fifties or sixties in good health. J is TRBJ2-5 and V is TRBV5-6; 9 nucleotides match TRBD1. The CDR3: CASSLGQGVLETQYF. The CDR3 region has the DNA TGTGCCAGCAGCTTGGGACAGGGGGTTTTAGAGACCCAGTACTTC.